The T cell receptor beta chain under discussion was sequenced for a study of cytomegalovirus exposure and HLA in healthy donors. General study points: A link between a missense DCLRE1C variant and TCR beta V- and J-gene trimming emerged from a later analysis. In vitro checks showed that a few CMV-associated chains really do target CMV antigens. Immune exposure was documented only through CMV serostatus. The study flagged fewer than 200 TCR beta chains as cytomegalovirus-associated.

The CDR3 is 14 residues long. The V and J ends lost 5 bases and 8 bases, in that order; junction bases with no gene match: 6. Germline V gives CDR1 MNHNS, CDR2 SASEGT. This clone came up once. What it binds is not known. The PCR had 60 Vbeta and 13 Jbeta primers. The assay was immunoSEQ multiplex PCR, and TCRdb's table has in-frame clones only and misses some. Of 130,000 or so clones listed, about 61% were seen once; the top ten hold less than 2%. The receptor comes from a male donor in good health and CMV-seronegative. The sequenced sample was PBMCs. The V gene is TRBV6-1, the J gene TRBJ1-4; 9 bases match TRBD1. Here the CDR3 reads CASSSGTGREKLFF. CDR3 nucleotides: TGTGCCAGCAGTAGCGGGACAGGGAGAGAAAAACTGTTTTTT.